This TCR beta chain comes out of a study of vaccination and CD4 T cells after COVID-19. Whole-study context: The post-COVID samples were taken a median approximately 14 weeks after diagnosis, anywhere from 35 to 161. Notes on the study in general: Early post-infection timepoints were not included, and relatively few convalescent patients were studied.

This clonotype was observed a single time. Its matching antigen is unknown. The Oncomine TCR Beta short-read assay was applied to DNA of cultured CD4+ T cells. The template was genomic DNA from cultured CD4+ T cells. TCRdb reprocessed the PCR reads with MiXCR, giving one entry per CDR3 protein. Among about 19,000 distinct CDR3 sequences, around two fifths were seen once, and the ten largest hold about 14%. The CDR3 sequence is 19 residues long. V was trimmed by 2 bases and J by 0 bases, leaving 17 bases between them. Regarding treatment: roughly ten-day PBMC culture with coronavirus spike peptide pools or control peptides (ViraFEST assay).

The chain recombines TRBV6-7 with TRBJ2-6; D perhaps matches TRBD1 (6 bases). TRBV6-7 is labeled an ORF, and its function is uncertain. The sample taken for sequencing was cultured CD4+ T cells from blood. The receptor was isolated from a human donor with COVID-19. The CDR3 coding sequence is TGTGCCAGCAGTTACATATCAGGGGCTCCAAGCTCTGGGGCCAACGTCCTGACTTTC. It is translated as CASSYISGAPSSGANVLTF.